This note documents a single T cell receptor (beta chain) sequence. Its antigen has not been determined. No quality values exist for individual bases; no much larger clone is one base distant. The data were taken from a study of blood T cell repertoires in COVID-19 (dated by TCRdb to between 2020 and 2021). The study in broad terms: Samples from collaborators originated in the United States, Italy and Spain and spanned both the acute and convalescent phases of COVID-19. Nearly every sample came with metadata listing a de-identified subject ID, COVID-19 status, age in years and sex. Where available, HLA class I and class II types were obtained from metadata supplied by the sample provider rather than from assay-based typing. The samples were drawn from two sources: the first 160 participants of the ongoing ImmuneRACE study, and about 1,300 subjects contributed by 6 global collaborators. The repertoires were made available in a free public database intended to serve as a resource for research on the immune response to SARS-CoV-2. Deeply sampled blood TCRbeta repertoires from subjects exposed to, actively infected with, or recovered from COVID-19 were included in the dataset. The prospective study material was composed of cDNA or gDNA derived from T cells, B-cell-depleted T cells, or PBMCs.

The paper's findings and limits, for the study overall: How much clinical and demographic metadata was included differed by source and by participant, and the metadata was provided uncurated.

Enrolling through a virtual design, the prospective study's participants ranged in age from roughly 18 to 89 years and lived across approximately 25 United States geographic areas. In the prospective study, participants were assigned to cohorts based on the clinical history participants reported in a screening survey and a study questionnaire. For ImmuneRACE Cohort 3, a participant was defined as recovered based on two consecutive negative NP/OP PCR tests, clearance by a healthcare professional, or resolution of symptoms. In the prospective study, whole blood, serum and a nasopharyngeal or oropharyngeal swab were collected from each participant by mobile phlebotomists. Additional blood draws and questionnaires over an approximately two-month period could optionally be provided by prospective study participants. Prospective study blood samples were shipped either frozen or at room temperature before DNA extraction.

The junction carries 7 bases between V and J, which are trimmed by 1 base and 6 bases respectively. CDR1 and CDR2 are read off the germline V gene as SGHDT and YYEEEE. From cysteine to phenylalanine, the CDR3 is 13 amino acids long. Of the read, only the CDR3 DNA is kept; its 39 bases are in frame from base 1. TCRbeta CDR3 regions were amplified from genomic DNA by means of the immunoSEQ Assay, a bias-controlled multiplex PCR. Under the source paper's analysis protocol: Nucleated cell counts per sample were estimated from amplification of reference gene primers within the assay. Sequence reads were collapsed and filtered to measure the absolute abundance of every unique TCRbeta CDR3 rearrangement. For each sample, productive Simpson clonality was calculated as the square root of Simpson's diversity index across productive rearrangements. Sourced from immuneACCESS, this table was stored by TCRdb with only in-frame sequences that have V and J called. A share of the clones is absent; for the studies checked, an unresolved V gene accounts for under half, and the remainder has no known explanation. The D gene and trimming were derived from the DNA, and the V and J assignments and clone size from that table. This sample is represented by about 380,000 clones; approximately 87% of them were singletons. In total, the top ten clones hold 1.3% of the sample.

The TCR was taken from a man aged 25-45 years who had recovered from COVID-19. The chain is assembled from TRBV5-6 and TRBJ2-2; the D gene is unclear. The sample taken for sequencing was PBMCs or T cells enriched from blood (not recorded which). CDR3 region: CASSLKGAGELFF. At the DNA level, the sequence is TGTGCCAGCAGCTTGAAAGGAGCCGGGGAGCTGTTTTTT.